Included here is one T cell receptor beta chain sequence, with context. Measured with immunoSEQ multiplex PCR; TCRdb has only the in-frame clones, and not every one. Among 100,000 or so clones, about 94% were seen once, and the ten largest hold 0.9%. The sample comes from a study of T cell changes during pregnancy in multiple sclerosis. This TCR came from a female donor with multiple sclerosis, enrolled in a pregnancy study. Sample: peripheral blood, taken before pregnancy.

CDR3 protein: CASSLHRQSNEQYF. The CDR3 nucleotides are TGCGCCAGCAGCTTGCACAGGCAGAGTAACGAGCAGTACTTC. The genes are TRBV5-1 and TRBJ2-7; the D gene is possibly TRBD1 (5 bases). V lost 1 base and J 5 bases, leaving 13 bases between the germline ends. Germline CDR1 is SGHRS and CDR2 is YFSETQ. The CDR3 has 14 amino acids.